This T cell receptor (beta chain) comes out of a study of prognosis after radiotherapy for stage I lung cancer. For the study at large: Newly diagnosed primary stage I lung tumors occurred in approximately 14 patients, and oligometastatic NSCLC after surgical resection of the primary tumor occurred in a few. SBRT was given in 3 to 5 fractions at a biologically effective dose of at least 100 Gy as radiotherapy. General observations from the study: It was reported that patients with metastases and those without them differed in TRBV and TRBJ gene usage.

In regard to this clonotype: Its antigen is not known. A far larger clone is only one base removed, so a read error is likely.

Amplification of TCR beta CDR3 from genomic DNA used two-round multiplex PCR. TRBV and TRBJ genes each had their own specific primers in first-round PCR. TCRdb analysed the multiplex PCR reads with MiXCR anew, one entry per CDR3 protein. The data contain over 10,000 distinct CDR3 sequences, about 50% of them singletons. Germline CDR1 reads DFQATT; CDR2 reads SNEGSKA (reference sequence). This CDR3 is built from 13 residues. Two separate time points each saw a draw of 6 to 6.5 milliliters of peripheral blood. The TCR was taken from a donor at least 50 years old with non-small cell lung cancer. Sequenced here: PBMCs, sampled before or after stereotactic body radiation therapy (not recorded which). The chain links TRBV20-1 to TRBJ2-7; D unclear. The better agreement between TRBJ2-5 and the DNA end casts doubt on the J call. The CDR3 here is CSARDQPTETQYF. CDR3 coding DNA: TGCAGTGCTCGAGACCAGCCCACGGAGACCCAGTACTTC.